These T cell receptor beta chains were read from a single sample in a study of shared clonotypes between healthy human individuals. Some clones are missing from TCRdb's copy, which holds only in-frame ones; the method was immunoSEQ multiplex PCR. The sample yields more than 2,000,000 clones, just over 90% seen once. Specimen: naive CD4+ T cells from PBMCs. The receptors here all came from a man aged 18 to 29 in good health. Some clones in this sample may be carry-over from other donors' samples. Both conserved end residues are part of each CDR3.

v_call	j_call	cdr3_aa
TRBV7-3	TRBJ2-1	CASSERFF
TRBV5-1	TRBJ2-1	CASSLIPGNYNEQFF
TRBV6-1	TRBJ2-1	CATKLAGGPYEQFF
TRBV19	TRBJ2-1	CASSRFGTSTYNEQFF
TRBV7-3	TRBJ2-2	CASSPTTTGELFF
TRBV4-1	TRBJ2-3	CASSPSGLAGYVDTQYF
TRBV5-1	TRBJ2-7	CASRDLGLGSYEQYF
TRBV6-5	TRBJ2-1	CASSYSRDISSHEQFF
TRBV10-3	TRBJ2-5	CAISELASGSRETQYF
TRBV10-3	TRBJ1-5	CAISGGGYGNQPQHF
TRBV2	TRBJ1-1	CASTGVTEAFF
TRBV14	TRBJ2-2	CASSQDLNTGELFF
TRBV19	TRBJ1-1	CASSMIRGTEAFF
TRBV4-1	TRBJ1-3	CATDGGGKGNTIYF
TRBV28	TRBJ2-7	CASMDRVNYEQYF
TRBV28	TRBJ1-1	CASSSSSAGRTEAFF
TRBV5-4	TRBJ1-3	CASSTGTGFGNTIYF
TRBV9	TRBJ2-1	CASSVGGFANEQFF
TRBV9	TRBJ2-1	CASSVTSGSYNEQFF
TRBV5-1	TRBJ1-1	CASTLPPRGRGEDMNTEAFF
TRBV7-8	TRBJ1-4	CASSLVTEVYNEKLFF
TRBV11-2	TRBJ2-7	CASSQRVGEQYF
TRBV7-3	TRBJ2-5	CASSLLMGETQYF
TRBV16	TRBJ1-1	CASSQNVVWGTEAFF
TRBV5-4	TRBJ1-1	CASSSDRGRTEAFF
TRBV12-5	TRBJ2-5	CASALQGTAETQYF
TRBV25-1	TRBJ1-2	CASRRDFGYTF
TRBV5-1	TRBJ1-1	CASSGTGFTEAFF
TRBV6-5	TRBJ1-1	CASSLQGAIDTEAFF
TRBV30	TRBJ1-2	CALFRVTGYGYTF
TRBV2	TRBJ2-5	CASLRGETQYF
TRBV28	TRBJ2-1	CASSFSGYYEYNEQFF
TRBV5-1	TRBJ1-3	CASSRDFGQGGSGNTIYF
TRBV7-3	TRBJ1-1	CASSPNGGHPNTEAFF
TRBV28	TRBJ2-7	CASSLRQGRYEQYF
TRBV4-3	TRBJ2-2	CASSRGLAGTGELFF
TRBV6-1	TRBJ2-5	CASCHRTGQETQYF
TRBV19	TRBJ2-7	CASSQNYEQYF
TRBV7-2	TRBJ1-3	CASSLGAGPNYSGNTIYF
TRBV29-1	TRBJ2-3	CSVGTGTDTQYF
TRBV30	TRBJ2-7	CAWRNQGANEQYF
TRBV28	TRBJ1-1	CASRLNTEAFF
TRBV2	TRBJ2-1	CASSETGTSVYNEQFF
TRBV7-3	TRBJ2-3	CASSLRVADTQYF
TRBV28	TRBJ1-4	CASSYRGPANEKLFF
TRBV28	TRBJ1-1	CASSSPGQSFHTEAFF
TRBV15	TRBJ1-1	CATSGSPRGFTEAFF